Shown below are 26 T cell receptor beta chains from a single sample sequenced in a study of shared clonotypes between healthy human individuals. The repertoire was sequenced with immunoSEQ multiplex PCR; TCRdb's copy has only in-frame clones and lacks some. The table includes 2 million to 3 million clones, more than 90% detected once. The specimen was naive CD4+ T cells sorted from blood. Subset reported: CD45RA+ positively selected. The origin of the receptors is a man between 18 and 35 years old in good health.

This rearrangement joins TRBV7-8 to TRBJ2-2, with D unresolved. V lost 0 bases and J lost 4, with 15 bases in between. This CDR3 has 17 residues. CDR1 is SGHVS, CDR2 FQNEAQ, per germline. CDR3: CASSLAVTTLGTGELFF. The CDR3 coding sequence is TGTGCCAGCAGCTTAGCGGTGACCACTCTTGGCACCGGGGAGCTGTTTTTT.

The CDR3 bases are TGTGCCAGCAGCGGGAGTACAAACACCGGGGAGCTGTTTTTT. Translated, it gives CASSGSTNTGELFF. The V call is TRBV6-1, the J call TRBJ2-2; D perhaps matches TRBD2 (6 bases). V was pared by 6 bases and J by 2 bases, with 10 bases between. The germline V gene encodes CDR1 MNHNS and CDR2 SASEGT. This CDR3 is 14 amino acids long.

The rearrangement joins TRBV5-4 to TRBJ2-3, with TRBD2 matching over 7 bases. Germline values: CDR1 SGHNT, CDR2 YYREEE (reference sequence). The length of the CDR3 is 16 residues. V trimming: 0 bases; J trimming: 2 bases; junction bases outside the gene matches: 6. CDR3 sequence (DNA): TGTGCCAGCAGCTTGGGGGCTAGCGGAGTCACAGATACGCAGTATTTT. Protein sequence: CASSLGASGVTDTQYF.

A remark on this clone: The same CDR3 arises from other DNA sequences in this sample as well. CDR3 nucleotide sequence: TGTGCCAGCAGCTTAGCGGGCGGGGTCTCCTACGAGCAGTACTTC. It codes for CASSLAGGVSYEQYF. The chain uses TRBV7-2 and TRBJ2-7, with TRBD2 as a possible D gene (6 bases). CDR1 and CDR2 from the germline V gene are SGHTA and FQGNSA. V was trimmed by 0 bases and J by 0 bases, leaving 9 bases between them. The CDR3 has 15 amino acids.

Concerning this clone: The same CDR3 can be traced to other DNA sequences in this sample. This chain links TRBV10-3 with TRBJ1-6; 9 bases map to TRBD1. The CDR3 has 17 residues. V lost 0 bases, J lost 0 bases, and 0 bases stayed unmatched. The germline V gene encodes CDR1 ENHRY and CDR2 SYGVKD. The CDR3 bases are TGTGCCATCAGTGAGTCGACAGGGGGCTCCTATAATTCACCCCTCCACTTT. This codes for CAISESTGGSYNSPLHF.

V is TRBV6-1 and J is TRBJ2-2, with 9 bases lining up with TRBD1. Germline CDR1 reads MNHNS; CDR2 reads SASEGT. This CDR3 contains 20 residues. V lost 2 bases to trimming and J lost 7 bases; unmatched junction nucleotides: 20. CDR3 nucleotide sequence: TGTGCCAGCAGTGAAAGGAGGTTCAGCTGGGACAGGGACAGGAACGGGGAGCTGTTTTTT. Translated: CASSERRFSWDRDRNGELFF.

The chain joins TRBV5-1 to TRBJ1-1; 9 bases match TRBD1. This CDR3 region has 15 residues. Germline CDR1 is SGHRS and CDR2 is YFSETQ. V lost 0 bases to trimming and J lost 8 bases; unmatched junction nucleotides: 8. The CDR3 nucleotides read TGCGCCAGCAGCTTGGGGACAGGGGTTTCCCCCGAAGCTTTCTTT. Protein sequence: CASSLGTGVSPEAFF.

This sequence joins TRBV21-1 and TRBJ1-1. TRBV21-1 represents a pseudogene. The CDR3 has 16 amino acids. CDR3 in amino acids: CASSKVNRPRRTEAFF. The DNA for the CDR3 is TGTGCCAGCAGCAAAGTTAACAGACCGAGGAGGACTGAAGCTTTCTTT.

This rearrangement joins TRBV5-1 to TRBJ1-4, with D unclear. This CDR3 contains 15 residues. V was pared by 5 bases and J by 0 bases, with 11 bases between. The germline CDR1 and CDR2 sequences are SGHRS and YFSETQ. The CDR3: CASRSGSATNEKLFF. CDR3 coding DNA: TGCGCCAGCAGGTCGGGGAGTGCAACTAATGAAAAACTGTTTTTT. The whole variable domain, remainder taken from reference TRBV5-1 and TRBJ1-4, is KAGVTQTPRYLIKTRGQQVTLSCSPISGHRSVSWYQQTPGQGLQFLFEYFSETQRNKGNFPGRFSGRQFSNSRSEMNVSTLELGDSALYLCASRSGSATNEKLFFGSGTQLSVL.

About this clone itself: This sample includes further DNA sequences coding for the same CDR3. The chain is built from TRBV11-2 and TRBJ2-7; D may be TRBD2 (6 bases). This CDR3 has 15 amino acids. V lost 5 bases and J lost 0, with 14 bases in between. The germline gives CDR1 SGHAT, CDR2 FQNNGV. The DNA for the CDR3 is TGTGCCAGCAGCCTAGCCGGGGGTAGCTCCTACGAGCAGTACTTC. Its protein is CASSLAGGSSYEQYF.

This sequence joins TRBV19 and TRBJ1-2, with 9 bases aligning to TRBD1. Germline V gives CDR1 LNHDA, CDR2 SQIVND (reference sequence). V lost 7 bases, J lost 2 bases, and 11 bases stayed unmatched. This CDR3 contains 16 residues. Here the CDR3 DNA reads TGTGCCAGTACCTCTGAAGGGGGACAGGGCAACTATGGCTACACCTTC. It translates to CASTSEGGQGNYGYTF.

DNA for the CDR3: TGTGCCAGCAGCTTAGCCGGACAGGGAGGTTCACCCCTCCACTTT. It yields the protein CASSLAGQGGSPLHF. The chain employs TRBV11-1 and TRBJ1-6; 8 positions agree with TRBD1. The V and J ends lost 0 bases and 9 bases, in that order; junction bases with no gene match: 4. Germline assignment: CDR1 SGHAT and CDR2 FQDESV (reference sequence). The CDR3 sequence is 15 residues long.

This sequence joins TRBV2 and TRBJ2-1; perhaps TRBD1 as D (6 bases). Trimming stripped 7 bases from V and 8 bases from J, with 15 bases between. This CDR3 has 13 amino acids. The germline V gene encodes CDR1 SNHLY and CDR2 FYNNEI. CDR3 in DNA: TGTGCCAGCAAAGGGACAAACGTCGATGAGCAGTTCTTC. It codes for CASKGTNVDEQFF.

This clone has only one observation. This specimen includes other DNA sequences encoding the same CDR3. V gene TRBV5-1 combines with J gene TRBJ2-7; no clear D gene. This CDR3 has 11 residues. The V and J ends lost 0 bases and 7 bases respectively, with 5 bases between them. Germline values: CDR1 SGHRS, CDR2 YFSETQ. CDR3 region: CASSLEREQYF. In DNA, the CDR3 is TGCGCCAGCAGCTTGGAGCGAGAGCAGTACTTC.

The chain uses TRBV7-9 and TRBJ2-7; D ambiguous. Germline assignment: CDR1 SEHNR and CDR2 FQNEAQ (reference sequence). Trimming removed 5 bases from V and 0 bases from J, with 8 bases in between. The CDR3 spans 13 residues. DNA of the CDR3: TGTGCCAGCAGCGCCAGTTCCTCCTACGAGCAGTACTTC. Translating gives CASSASSSYEQYF.

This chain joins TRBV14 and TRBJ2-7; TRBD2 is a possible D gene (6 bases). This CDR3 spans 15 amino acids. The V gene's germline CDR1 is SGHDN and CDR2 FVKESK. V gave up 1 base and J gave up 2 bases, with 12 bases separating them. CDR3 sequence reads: CASSQAGTPAYEQYF. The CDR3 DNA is TGTGCCAGCAGCCAAGCCGGGACTCCGGCCTACGAGCAGTACTTC.

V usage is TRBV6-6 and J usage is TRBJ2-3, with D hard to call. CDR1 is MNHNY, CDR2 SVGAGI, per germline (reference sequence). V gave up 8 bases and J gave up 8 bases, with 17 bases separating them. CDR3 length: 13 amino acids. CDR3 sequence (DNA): TGTGCCAGCCGCCTTTCTTCTGTAGGTACGCAGTATTTT. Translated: CASRLSSVGTQYF.

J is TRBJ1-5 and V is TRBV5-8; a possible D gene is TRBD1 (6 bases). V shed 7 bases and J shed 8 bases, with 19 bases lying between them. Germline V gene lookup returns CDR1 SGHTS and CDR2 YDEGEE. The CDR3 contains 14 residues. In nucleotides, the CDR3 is TGTGCCAGCGCCCCCGCCGGGGGCATCAAGCCCCAGCATTTT. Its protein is CASAPAGGIKPQHF.

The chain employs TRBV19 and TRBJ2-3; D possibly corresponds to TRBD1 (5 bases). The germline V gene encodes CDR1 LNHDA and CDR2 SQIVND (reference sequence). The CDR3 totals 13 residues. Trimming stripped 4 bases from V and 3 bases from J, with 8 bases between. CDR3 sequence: CASSNQGTDTQYF. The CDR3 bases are TGTGCCAGTAGTAACCAGGGAACAGATACGCAGTATTTT.

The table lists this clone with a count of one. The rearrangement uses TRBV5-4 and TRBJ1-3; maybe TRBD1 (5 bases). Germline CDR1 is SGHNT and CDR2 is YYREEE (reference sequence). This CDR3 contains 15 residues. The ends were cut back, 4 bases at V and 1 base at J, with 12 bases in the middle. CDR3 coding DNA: TGTGCCAGCAGCCCGGGGACGGAATCTGGAAACACCATATATTTT. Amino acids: CASSPGTESGNTIYF.

CDR3 in amino acids: CARSLGGRGFAEAFF. The CDR3, as DNA: TGTGCCAGAAGCTTAGGGGGCCGCGGGTTTGCTGAAGCTTTCTTT. The V call is TRBV5-3, the J call TRBJ1-1; TRBD1 matches at 7 bases. TRBV5-3 is an ORF for which the function is uncertain. Losses at the gene ends were 2 bases for V and 6 bases for J; bases not matched to a gene: 10. The CDR3 totals 15 residues.

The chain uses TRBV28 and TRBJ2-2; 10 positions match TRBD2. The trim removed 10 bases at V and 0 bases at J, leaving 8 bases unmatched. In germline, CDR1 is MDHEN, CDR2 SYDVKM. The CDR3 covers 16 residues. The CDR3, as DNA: TGTGCCACTAGCGGGGGCCTGTTCGCGAACACCGGGGAGCTGTTTTTT. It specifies CATSGGLFANTGELFF.

This chain's CDR3 is CASSQSRRQRSSGTDTQYF. The CDR3 bases are TGCGCCAGCAGTCAATCAAGAAGACAGCGCTCGTCGGGCACAGATACGCAGTATTTT. This sequence joins TRBV23-1 and TRBJ2-3, with D perhaps matching TRBD1 (5 bases). TRBV23-1 qualifies as an ORF whose function is uncertain. CDR3 length: 19 amino acids. V was trimmed by 0 bases and J by 1 base, leaving 20 bases between them.

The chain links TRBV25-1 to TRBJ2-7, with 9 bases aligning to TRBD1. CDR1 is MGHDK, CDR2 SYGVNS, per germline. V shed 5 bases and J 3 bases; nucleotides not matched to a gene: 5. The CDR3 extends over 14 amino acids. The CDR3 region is CASSPPGQGYEQYF. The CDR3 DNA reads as TGTGCCAGCAGTCCCCCGGGACAGGGCTACGAGCAGTACTTC.

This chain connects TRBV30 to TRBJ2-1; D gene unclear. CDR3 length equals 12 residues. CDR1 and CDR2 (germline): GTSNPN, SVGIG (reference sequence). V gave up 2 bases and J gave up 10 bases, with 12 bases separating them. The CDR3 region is CAWSPGYAEQFF. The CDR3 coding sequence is TGTGCCTGGAGTCCTGGGTACGCGGAGCAGTTCTTC.

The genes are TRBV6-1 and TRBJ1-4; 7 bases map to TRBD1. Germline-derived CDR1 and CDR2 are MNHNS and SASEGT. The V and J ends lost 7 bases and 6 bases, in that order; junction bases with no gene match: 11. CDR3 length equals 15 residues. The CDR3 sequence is CASMLQGGRDEKLFF. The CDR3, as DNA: TGTGCCAGCATGTTGCAGGGGGGGCGGGATGAAAAACTGTTTTTT.